These 14 T cell receptor beta chains share one sample of origin, sequenced in a study of blood T cell repertoires in COVID-19 (dated by TCRdb to about 2020). Library preparation employed the immunoSEQ multiplex PCR assay. TCRdb limited this immuneACCESS table to in-frame rearrangements with V and J called. A share of clones is missing; checked studies link under half to unresolved V genes, and the rest is unexplained. This sample gives about 250,000 clones in total; around 88% of them show up just once. The ten top clones hold roughly 6.2% of the sample. Sequenced sample: peripheral blood. The receptors derive from an elderly woman with COVID-19, enrolled during active disease.

CDR3 coding DNA: TGTGCCAGCAGTGAAAGGCGGGGTCGCACAGATACGCAGTATTTT. It encodes CASSERRGRTDTQYF. The chain has TRBV6-4 and TRBJ2-3, with D possibly TRBD2 on 6 matching bases. Germline V gives CDR1 MRHNA, CDR2 SNTAGT. Trimming cost V 3 bases and J 1 base, with 11 bases left between them. There are 15 residues in the CDR3.

This clone was counted once. The rearrangement joins TRBV28 to TRBJ2-7; no reliable D call. This CDR3 has 18 amino acids. V lost 4 bases and J 0 bases, leaving 22 bases between the germline ends. Germline values: CDR1 MDHEN, CDR2 SYDVKM. CDR3 in DNA: TGTGCCAGCAGTTCTAACCCCGAAGGAGCGCAAAGCTCCTACGAGCAGTACGTC. It specifies CASSSNPEGAQSSYEQYV.

The J gene is TRBJ1-2, the V gene TRBV5-1; D perhaps matches TRBD1 (6 bases). The CDR3 covers 14 residues. Germline values: CDR1 SGHRS, CDR2 YFSETQ. Deletions cut 0 bases from V and 2 bases from J, with 8 bases between. The CDR3 nucleotides read TGCGCCAGCAGCTTGGATCAGGGGAACTATGGCTACACCTTC. It encodes CASSLDQGNYGYTF.

This clone was picked up a small number of times. J is TRBJ1-1 and V is TRBV5-4, with 9 nucleotides matching TRBD1. The CDR3 totals 14 residues. Germline V gives CDR1 SGHNT, CDR2 YYREEE (reference sequence). V lost 4 bases to trimming and J lost 6 bases; unmatched junction nucleotides: 7. The CDR3 sequence: CASSPGTGRAEAFF. The CDR3 bases are TGTGCCAGCAGCCCCGGGACAGGGAGGGCTGAAGCTTTCTTT.

CDR3 coding DNA: TGTGCCAGCAGTCCTGGACAGGGTGGCAATCAGCCCCAGCATTTT. Amino acid sequence: CASSPGQGGNQPQHF. The V call is TRBV7-8, the J call TRBJ1-5, with TRBD1 identical over 8 bases. V shed 6 bases and J 2 bases; nucleotides not matched to a gene: 6. CDR1 is SGHVS, CDR2 FQNEAQ, per germline. The CDR3 loop spans 15 amino acids.

This rearrangement joins TRBV28 to TRBJ1-4; D is ambiguous. This CDR3 contains 13 residues. Germline V CDR1 and CDR2: MDHEN, SYDVKM. V gave up 5 bases and J gave up 8 bases, with 12 bases separating them. The DNA of the CDR3 is TGTGCCAGCAGTAGGACTATAGACGAAAAACTGTTTTTT. Translated, it gives CASSRTIDEKLFF.

The chain carries TRBV19 and TRBJ2-1, with D tentatively TRBD2 (6 bases). Germline V gene sequence: CDR1 LNHDA, CDR2 SQIVND (reference sequence). The V end lost 1 base, the J end lost 6 bases, and 16 bases lay between the germline ends. The CDR3 has 16 residues. CDR3 loop: CASSIGGLARGNEQFF. The CDR3 nucleotides are TGTGCCAGTAGTATAGGTGGGCTAGCGAGGGGCAATGAGCAGTTCTTC.

The chain has TRBV10-3 and TRBJ1-2; 10 bases are a match to TRBD1. Germline V gene sequence: CDR1 ENHRY, CDR2 SYGVKD. V was pared by 11 bases and J by 5 bases, with 11 bases of the junction left unmatched. The CDR3 extends over 14 amino acids. The chain's CDR3 is CAVKRTGGSYGYTF. Here the CDR3 DNA reads TGTGCCGTCAAGAGGACAGGGGGATCTTATGGCTACACCTTC.

The rearrangement joins TRBV7-6 to TRBJ2-7; D gene unclear. Germline-derived CDR1 and CDR2 are SGHVS and FNYEAQ. The CDR3 runs 13 residues. V was pared by 4 bases and J by 1 base, with 8 bases between. CDR3 DNA sequence: TGTGCCAGCAGCTCGCTAAGATCCTACGAGCAGTACGTC. This translates into CASSSLRSYEQYV.

The V gene is TRBV19, the J gene TRBJ1-5; the match to TRBD1 covers 9 bases. V was clipped by 9 bases and J by 7 bases; unmatched bases: 7. The germline CDR1 and CDR2 sequences are LNHDA and SQIVND (reference sequence). The CDR3 is 13 amino acids. DNA of the CDR3: TGTGCCAGCCGGGACAGGGTGGAGCAGCCCCAGCATTTT. It specifies CASRDRVEQPQHF.

This clone was recorded once. This chain uses TRBV5-4 with TRBJ2-7; D is uncertain. V was clipped by 1 base and J by 3 bases, with 8 bases between them. CDR3 length: 13 amino acids. The germline V gene has CDR1 SGHNT and CDR2 YYREEE (reference sequence). The CDR3 loop reads CASSLPHSYEQYF. CDR3 nucleotide sequence: TGTGCCAGCAGCTTGCCCCACAGCTACGAGCAGTACTTC.

The genes are TRBV3-1 (or the pseudogene TRBV3-2) and TRBJ1-1; D remains unclear. Trimming cost V 1 base and J 4 bases, with 16 bases left between them. The V gene's germline CDR1 is LGHDT and CDR2 YNNKEL (reference sequence). The CDR3 runs 16 residues. The CDR3 sequence is CASSQGRWGVGTEAFF. CDR3 DNA: TGTGCCAGCAGCCAAGGGAGGTGGGGAGTCGGCACTGAAGCTTTCTTT.

The genes are TRBV18 and TRBJ2-3, with D perhaps matching TRBD1 (5 bases). Deletions cut 1 base from V and 6 bases from J, with 5 bases between. Germline V gene sequence: CDR1 KGHSH, CDR2 LQKENI. The CDR3 is made up of 12 amino acids. For the CDR3, the DNA is TGTGCCAGCTCACCACAGGGGGATACGCAGTATTTT. Amino acid sequence: CASSPQGDTQYF.

The gene calls are TRBV11-2 and TRBJ1-6, with D tentatively TRBD1 (6 bases). Trimming removed 5 bases at V and 7 bases at J, with 15 bases between. The CDR3 has 15 amino acids. Germline V CDR1 and CDR2: SGHAT, FQNNGV. The CDR3 DNA follows: TGTGCCAGCAGCGCCCAGGGGAGGGGAAATTCACCCCTCCACTTT. Amino acid sequence: CASSAQGRGNSPLHF.